A single sample gave rise to the 17 T cell receptor beta chains below, sequenced in a study of blood T cell repertoires in COVID-19. The repertoire was sequenced with immunoSEQ multiplex PCR; TCRdb's copy has only in-frame clones and lacks some. Among 150,000 to 200,000 clones listed, roughly 84% were seen once. Material: peripheral blood. These receptors all stem from a woman in her 50s with COVID-19, enrolled during active disease.

The V and J genes are TRBV28 and TRBJ2-7; no firm D call. The CDR3 is 13 residues long. Germline CDR1 reads MDHEN; CDR2 reads SYDVKM. The V end lost 7 bases, the J end lost 3 bases, and 13 bases lay between the germline ends. CDR3: CASTARYSYEQYF. As DNA, the CDR3 is TGTGCCAGCACCGCCAGGTACAGCTACGAGCAGTACTTC. The full variable domain, in which reference TRBV28 and TRBJ2-7 provide the parts outside the CDR3, is DVKVTQSSRYLVKRTGEKVFLECVQDMDHENMFWYRQDPGLGLRLIYFSYDVKMKEKGDIPEGYSVSREKKERFSLILESASTNQTSMYLCASTARYSYEQYFGPGTRLTVT.

V and J are TRBV29-1 and TRBJ2-1; 8 bases fit TRBD2. V shed 4 bases, J shed 1 base, and the junction held 3 bases outside the gene matches. This CDR3 region has 14 residues. Germline V CDR1 and CDR2: SQVTM, ANQGSEA. This CDR3 reads CSVGAGASYNEQFF. For the CDR3, the DNA is TGCAGCGTTGGAGCGGGGGCTTCCTACAATGAGCAGTTCTTC.

The V gene is TRBV5-1, the J gene TRBJ2-1, with 9 bases fitting TRBD2. J lost 9 bases, V lost 4 bases, and 8 bases had no gene match. The CDR3 contains 14 residues. Germline assignment: CDR1 SGHRS and CDR2 YFSETQ. The CDR3 reads CASSRSSGGAEQFF. Here the CDR3 DNA reads TGCGCCAGCAGCCGAAGTAGCGGGGGAGCTGAGCAGTTCTTC. Drawing the rest from reference TRBV5-1 and TRBJ2-1, the complete variable domain is KAGVTQTPRYLIKTRGQQVTLSCSPISGHRSVSWYQQTPGQGLQFLFEYFSETQRNKGNFPGRFSGRQFSNSRSEMNVSTLELGDSALYLCASSRSSGGAEQFFGPGTRLTVL.

The V call is TRBV7-2, the J call TRBJ1-3; tentatively, D is TRBD1 (6 bases). V was shortened by 4 bases and J by 0 bases, with 16 bases between the two germline ends. The CDR3 has 17 amino acids. CDR1 and CDR2 from the germline V gene are SGHTA and FQGNSA. The CDR3 DNA sequence: TGTGCCAGCAGCTACCGGGACATCTCATACTCTGGAAACACCATATATTTT. Translating gives CASSYRDISYSGNTIYF.

V gene TRBV30 combines with J gene TRBJ1-3, with D unclear. Trimming left V 3 bases short and J 9 bases short, with 15 bases between. Germline CDR1 reads GTSNPN; CDR2 reads SVGIG (reference sequence). This CDR3 is built from 13 residues. The CDR3 reads CAWRSTASGTIYF. CDR3 coding DNA: TGTGCCTGGAGAAGTACGGCTAGTGGCACCATATATTTT.

This clone was seen once. This chain links TRBV3-1 (or the pseudogene TRBV3-2) with TRBJ2-3; D not certain. The V and J ends lost 0 bases and 0 bases respectively, with 10 bases between them. CDR3 length equals 16 residues. Per germline, CDR1 LGHDT and CDR2 YNNKEL (reference sequence). The CDR3 loop is CASSQDLGLSTDTQYF. The DNA of the CDR3 is TGTGCCAGCAGCCAAGATCTAGGTTTGAGCACAGATACGCAGTATTTT.

V usage is TRBV5-6 and J usage is TRBJ1-1, with unresolved D. V lost 0 bases and J 5 bases, leaving 11 bases between the germline ends. Looked up from germline, CDR1 is SGHDT and CDR2 is YYEEEE. This CDR3 region has 14 residues. CDR3 sequence reads: CASSLEDRGTEAFF. The CDR3 DNA is TGTGCCAGCAGCTTGGAAGATAGAGGGACTGAAGCTTTCTTT.

The V gene is TRBV19, the J gene TRBJ2-7, with a possible D match to TRBD2 (5 bases). V was cut by 7 bases and J by 7 bases, with 17 bases left in between. The germline gives CDR1 LNHDA, CDR2 SQIVND (reference sequence). The CDR3 has 13 amino acids. This chain's CDR3 is CASTRTPSGEQYF. CDR3 DNA: TGTGCCAGTACCCGGACCCCAAGCGGAGAGCAGTACTTC.

The rearrangement links TRBV14 to TRBJ1-2; the match to TRBD1 covers 8 bases. V lost 0 bases and J lost 7; bases outside the gene matches: 10. The CDR3 is 16 residues long. CDR1 is SGHDN and CDR2 is FVKESK in the germline V gene. CDR3: CASSQDHPGQGGGYTF. The CDR3 DNA is TGTGCCAGCAGCCAAGATCACCCTGGACAGGGTGGTGGCTACACCTTC.

V and J are TRBV11-3 and TRBJ1-2; 7 nucleotides match TRBD1. CDR1 SGHNT and CDR2 YENEEA come from the germline V gene. The CDR3 is 13 amino acids. J was trimmed by 4 bases and V by 2 bases; bases with no gene match: 1. CDR3 sequence: CASSLRGLYGYTF. DNA of the CDR3: TGTGCCAGCAGCTTAAGGGGGCTCTATGGCTACACCTTC.

This chain uses TRBV6-2 or TRBV6-3 with TRBJ2-5; 7 positions match TRBD2. CDR1 is MNHEY, CDR2 SVGEGT, per germline. The CDR3 consists of 15 residues. V trimming: 2 bases; J trimming: 4 bases; junction bases outside the gene matches: 7. CDR3 region: CASSYRSSGSETQYF. The CDR3 DNA reads TGTGCCAGCAGTTACCGTAGTAGCGGGTCAGAGACCCAGTACTTC.

The CDR3 region is CASRSQGYEQYF. The CDR3 DNA follows: TGTGCCAGCAGATCCCAGGGTTACGAGCAGTACTTC. The chain combines TRBV12-3 or TRBV12-4 with TRBJ2-7; tentative D call: TRBD1 (5 bases). There are 12 residues in the CDR3. With 6 bases removed from V and 4 bases from J, the gap between germline ends came to 10 bases.

The chain combines TRBV30 with TRBJ2-3; D remains unclear. Trimming removed 2 bases from V and 9 bases from J, with 12 bases in between. From germline, CDR1 is GTSNPN and CDR2 SVGIG (reference sequence). The CDR3 has 12 amino acids. The CDR3 sequence is CAWSPSRWTQYF. CDR3 coding DNA: TGTGCCTGGAGTCCCAGTCGTTGGACGCAGTATTTT.

Here the CDR3 DNA reads TGTGCCAGCAGTTCGGTCCGACATTTAGCCAAAAACATTCAGTACTTC. It specifies CASSSVRHLAKNIQYF. The chain couples TRBV6-2 or TRBV6-3 to TRBJ2-4; D uncertain. The CDR3 loop spans 16 amino acids. Germline assignment: CDR1 MNHEY and CDR2 SVGEGT. Trimming stripped 4 bases from V and 0 bases from J, with 13 bases between.

V gene TRBV28 combines with J gene TRBJ1-5; D is uncertain. The CDR3 extends over 15 amino acids. V was clipped by 3 bases and J by 2 bases, with 11 bases between them. The V gene's germline CDR1 is MDHEN and CDR2 SYDVKM. The CDR3 protein is CASSFEGAGNQPQHF. The CDR3 DNA follows: TGTGCCAGCAGTTTTGAGGGCGCGGGCAATCAGCCCCAGCATTTT.

The gene calls are TRBV7-2 and TRBJ2-2; TRBD2 might be the D (6 bases). The V end was cut by 2 bases, the J end by 0 bases, with 13 bases between. Germline-derived CDR1 and CDR2 are SGHTA and FQGNSA. CDR3 length equals 17 residues. In DNA, the CDR3 is TGTGCCAGCAGCTTACGTAGCGGAACAACGAACACCGGGGAGCTGTTTTTT. It is translated as CASSLRSGTTNTGELFF.

This clone was counted only a few times. The chain recombines TRBV10-3 with TRBJ2-1; tentatively, D is TRBD1 (6 bases). The V and J ends lost 6 bases and 6 bases respectively, with 15 bases between them. This CDR3 contains 14 residues. From germline, CDR1 is ENHRY and CDR2 SYGVKD. CDR3 in amino acids: CAISSAGDRNEQFF. Here the CDR3 DNA reads TGTGCCATCAGCTCTGCAGGGGACCGCAATGAGCAGTTCTTC.